This T cell receptor (beta chain) was captured by sequencing in a study of T cells in Graves' hyperthyroidism and ophthalmopathy. Study results and limitations: Through a model of 13 V-J features, ophthalmopathy was separated from stable hyperthyroidism.

Germline CDR1 is SGHKS and CDR2 is YYEKEE (reference sequence). The CDR3 runs 15 residues. The V end was cut by 0 bases, the J end by 1 base, with 10 bases between. Amplified TCR beta CDR3 regions came from RNA transcripts. HTBI primers were the set used in a first-round RT-PCR of the TCR CDR3. TCRdb fed the multiplex PCR reads into MiXCR, producing one record per CDR3 protein. Counted here are hundreds of thousands of distinct CDR3 sequences, roughly a quarter occurring once; the ten biggest clones make up 11%. Ophthalmopathy cases scored 3 or more on the Clinical Activity Score and 4 or more on NOSPECS grade, with duration below 3 months. This clonotype showed up many times. Its antigen is currently unknown.

The clonotype comes from a woman younger than 45 with Graves' ophthalmopathy. This chain links TRBV5-5 with TRBJ2-5; weak D call: TRBD1 (5 bases). The sequenced sample consisted of blood. As DNA, the CDR3 is TGTGCCAGCAGCTTGGAGTGGGGCCTCCAAGAGACCCAGTACTTC. Its protein is CASSLEWGLQETQYF. Together with reference TRBV5-5 and TRBJ2-5, the CDR3 gives the full variable domain: DAGVTQSPTHLIKTRGQQVTLRCSPISGHKSVSWYQQVLGQGPQFIFQYYEKEERGRGNFPDRFSARQFPNYSSELNVNALLLGDSALYLCASSLEWGLQETQYFGPGTRLLVL.